This is a list of T cell receptor beta chains from one sample in a study of blood T cells in healthy people across ages. TCRdb re-called the 5' RACE reads with MiXCR, one entry per CDR3 protein. The sample consists of around 690,000 distinct CDR3 sequences, approximately 59% of them appearing once. The sequenced sample consisted of blood. The receptors were gathered from a man aged 55-75 years in good health. Both conserved end residues are part of each CDR3. Fields, in order: CDR3 DNA, CDR3 protein, clone size, V gene, J gene, D gene. A D gene is named only where the DNA matches it firmly. Rows may omit the clone size; those that give it use once, few, many or a size class.

TGTGCCAGCAGTGCCAACAGGGGGGATCAGCCCCAGCATTTT,CASSANRGDQPQHF,-,TRBV7-8,TRBJ1-5,TRBD1
TGTGCCAGCAGTTTTCGGGACGGGCCCCAAGAGACCCAGTACTTC,CASSFRDGPQETQYF,-,TRBV6-5,TRBJ2-5,-
TGTGCCAGCAGTGATCTAGCGGTCCAGGTTACGCAGTATTTT,CASSDLAVQVTQYF,-,TRBV2,TRBJ2-3,TRBD2
TGCGCCAGCAGTGAAGTGGCGCTAGCGGTAAGCACAGATACGCAGTATTTT,CASSEVALAVSTDTQYF,-,TRBV10-2,TRBJ2-3,TRBD2
TGTGCCAGCAGCCCCCAGGTTGAGCAGTACTTC,CASSPQVEQYF,-,TRBV7-8,TRBJ2-7,-
TGTGCCAGCAGCAACGGGGAACAGTCGGGCAATGAGCAGTACTTC,CASSNGEQSGNEQYF,once,TRBV9,TRBJ2-5,-
TGTGCTAGTGGTTTGTCCCCCACAGATACGCAGTATTTT,CASGLSPTDTQYF,-,TRBV12-5,TRBJ2-3,-
TGTGCCAGCAGCCCCGGCGCGGGCGGGTACCAAGAGACCCAGTACTTC,CASSPGAGGYQETQYF,-,TRBV9,TRBJ2-5,-
TGTGCCACTGCGGAACAGGGGACGGAGCTGTTTTTT,CATAEQGTELFF,-,TRBV24-1,TRBJ2-2,TRBD1
TGTGCCAGCAGTTTAATCTGGACAGGGGACTCTGGGGCCAACGTCCTGACTTTC,CASSLIWTGDSGANVLTF,few,TRBV12-3/TRBV12-4,TRBJ2-6,TRBD1
TGTGCCAGCAGCTTAAGTCGGGTTCGGGGGGTATACACAGATACGCAGTATTTT,CASSLSRVRGVYTDTQYF,-,TRBV7-2,TRBJ2-3,TRBD2
TGTGCCAGCAGCCCAGCCAGGGGACCCTCCTACGAGCAGTACTTC,CASSPARGPSYEQYF,once,TRBV6-5,TRBJ2-7,-
TGCGCCAGCAGCTTGGGGGGGGTTAACTACGAGCAGTACTTC,CASSLGGVNYEQYF,-,TRBV5-1,TRBJ2-7,-
TGTGCCAGCAGCTTTGAGGGTCCCTCCTACGAGCAGTACTTC,CASSFEGPSYEQYF,-,TRBV5-6,TRBJ2-7,-
TGTGCCAGCAAGCTCCCCTCAGGGAACACTGAAGCTTTCTTT,CASKLPSGNTEAFF,-,TRBV6-6,TRBJ1-1,-
TGTGCCAGCAGTCGCATGAGCAGCGGGGATGAGCAGTTCTTC,CASSRMSSGDEQFF,-,TRBV12-3/TRBV12-4,TRBJ2-1,TRBD2
TGTGCCAGCAGCCTGGATGGGACTAGCGGGTCAGAGACCCAGTACTTC,CASSLDGTSGSETQYF,-,TRBV5-4,TRBJ2-5,TRBD2
TGTGCCACCAGCAGAGATCTAAAGGGTTCCTACGAGCAGTACTTC,CATSRDLKGSYEQYF,-,TRBV15,TRBJ2-7,-
TGCAGTGCTAGGCCGCTATCACAAGAGACCCAGTACTTC,CSARPLSQETQYF,-,TRBV20-1,TRBJ2-5,-
TGTGCCAGTATAGAGGCGGGAAGTTCAGAGACCCAGTACTTC,CASIEAGSSETQYF,few,TRBV6-5,TRBJ2-5,-
TGTGCCAGCAGTACCACCCGGGACAGGTTCAATCAGCCCCAGCATTTT,CASSTTRDRFNQPQHF,-,TRBV2,TRBJ1-5,TRBD1
TGTGCCAGCAGTTGGAGGACAGGGGCGAGCACAGATACGCAGTATTTT,CASSWRTGASTDTQYF,-,TRBV12-3/TRBV12-4,TRBJ2-3,TRBD1
TGCAGCGTTGAAGTTGGTGGACAGGGGGCTCGGAATGAGCAGTTCTTC,CSVEVGGQGARNEQFF,-,TRBV29-1,TRBJ2-1,TRBD1
TGCGCCAGCAGCTTGGGTAGCGGGGATGGGGAGACCCAGTACTTC,CASSLGSGDGETQYF,few,TRBV5-1,TRBJ2-5,TRBD2
TGTGCCAGCAGTCCTCTGAGCGGGGGGAACCAAGAGACCCAGTACTTC,CASSPLSGGNQETQYF,-,TRBV27,TRBJ2-5,TRBD2
TGTGCCAGCAGCGCCGGACAGGCTGTGGGCGAGCAGTACTTC,CASSAGQAVGEQYF,few,TRBV5-5,TRBJ2-7,TRBD1
TGTGCCAGCAGCCAAGGAGTGAAGAGCTACGAGCAGTACTTC,CASSQGVKSYEQYF,-,TRBV3-1,TRBJ2-7,-
TGTGCCAGCAGGATGACGGTGCTCTATGGCTACACCTTC,CASRMTVLYGYTF,-,TRBV6-5,TRBJ1-2,-
TGTGCCAGCAGCTTAGGGACTAGCGCGAATGAGCAGTTCTTC,CASSLGTSANEQFF,-,TRBV7-2,TRBJ2-1,TRBD2
TGTGCCAGCAGTTACCTGAGCTCTGGGGCCAACGTCCTGACTTTC,CASSYLSSGANVLTF,few,TRBV6-5,TRBJ2-6,-
TGTGCCAGCAGCCCCGAACAGGGAAGGTACGAGCAGTACTTC,CASSPEQGRYEQYF,-,TRBV3-1,TRBJ2-7,-
TGCAGTGCTATCCGTCCCGGACTAGCGGGGGTGCGCTCCTACAATGAGCAGTTCTTC,CSAIRPGLAGVRSYNEQFF,-,TRBV20-1,TRBJ2-1,TRBD2
TGTGCCAGCAGTCCCGGGACAGGGTATCAGCCCCAGCATTTT,CASSPGTGYQPQHF,-,TRBV12-3/TRBV12-4,TRBJ1-5,TRBD1
TGCAGTGCTACACTGGGTGTAACTGAGCAGTTCTTC,CSATLGVTEQFF,-,TRBV20-1,TRBJ2-1,-
TGCAGTGCCCCCCTCTCTCTGACTAGCTTCCAAGAGACCCAGTACTTC,CSAPLSLTSFQETQYF,few,TRBV20-1,TRBJ2-5,TRBD2
TGTGCCAGCAGCGATGAACAGGGCTACGAGCAGTACTTC,CASSDEQGYEQYF,-,TRBV6-2/TRBV6-3,TRBJ2-7,-
TGTGCCAGCAGACGGGACAACTCCTACGATCAGTACTTC,CASRRDNSYDQYF,-,TRBV6-5,TRBJ2-7,-
TGTGCCAGCAGGACCGGGACGCAGAGCACAGATACGCAGTATTTT,CASRTGTQSTDTQYF,-,TRBV12-3/TRBV12-4,TRBJ2-3,-
TGTGCCAGCACCACCGGGGCAGCGAACACCGGGGAGCTGTTTTTT,CASTTGAANTGELFF,-,TRBV28,TRBJ2-2,-
TGTGCCAGCAACAAGGGTGGGGCTAATGAAAAACTGTTTTTT,CASNKGGANEKLFF,once,TRBV12-3/TRBV12-4,TRBJ1-4,-
TGTGCCAGCAGTTACTCGAGTTTAACTGCCACCTACAATGAGCAGTTCTTC,CASSYSSLTATYNEQFF,-,TRBV6-7,TRBJ2-1,-
TGTGCCACCAGCAGAGATCTACTAGCGGGATCTCAAGAGACCCGGTACTTC,CATSRDLLAGSQETRYF,-,TRBV15,TRBJ2-5,TRBD2
TGTGCCAGCAGCGGTCGCGGGATCTGGGCCAACGTCCTGACTTTC,CASSGRGIWANVLTF,few,TRBV7-2,TRBJ2-6,-
-,CASSQEAGNGNQPQHFGEQFF,-,TRBV4-2,TRBJ2-1,-
TGCGCCAGCAGCCAAGTGGGGGGCGGGGCGGGGGGGCACATGCAGTATTTT,CASSQVGGGAGGHMQYF,-,TRBV4-1,TRBJ2-3,TRBD2
TGTGCCAGCAGGGAGGTTGCGGAGGACGGCTACACCTTC,CASREVAEDGYTF,-,TRBV6-1,TRBJ1-2,-
TGTGCCAGCAGCTTGCCGTACAGTGGACGGTCGAATGAGCAGTTCTTC,CASSLPYSGRSNEQFF,few,TRBV7-9,TRBJ2-1,-
TGTGCCAGCAGTGCTCCAGGTACCCCCTACGAGCAGTACTTC,CASSAPGTPYEQYF,-,TRBV28,TRBJ2-7,-
TGCGCCAGCAGCGAGGGACTAGCACGCACAGATACGCAGTATTTT,CASSEGLARTDTQYF,-,TRBV5-1,TRBJ2-3,TRBD2
TGTGCCAGCAGCCAAGACAGGCTAAATGAAAAACTGTTTTTT,CASSQDRLNEKLFF,few,TRBV4-2,TRBJ1-4,-
TGTGCCAGCAGCCAAGATATTGGGGTCACCGGGGAGCTGTTTTTT,CASSQDIGVTGELFF,-,TRBV4-2,TRBJ2-2,-
TGCGCCAGCAGCCCACCGACTCAGGAAGATACGCAGTATTTT,CASSPPTQEDTQYF,-,TRBV5-1,TRBJ2-3,-
TGCGCCAGCAGCCAAGCGGCGGGGTGGAATGAGCAGTTCTTC,CASSQAAGWNEQFF,few,TRBV4-1,TRBJ2-1,-
TGCGCCAGCAGCTTGACTCCAGGAGCCTACGAGCAGTACTTC,CASSLTPGAYEQYF,few,TRBV5-1,TRBJ2-7,-
TGTGCCACCAGTCCTCAGTGGGGGTTCACAGATACGCAGTATTTT,CATSPQWGFTDTQYF,-,TRBV24-1,TRBJ2-3,-
TGCGCCAGCAGGAGGAGCGGGGGGGCCATCACAGATACGCAGTATTTT,CASRRSGGAITDTQYF,-,TRBV5-1,TRBJ2-3,TRBD2
TGCGCCAGCAGCCAGCCGTTCCTAGCGGGGGGGTACAATGAGCAGTTCTTC,CASSQPFLAGGYNEQFF,many,TRBV4-1,TRBJ2-1,TRBD2
TGCGCCAGCAGCGGACAGGGGGGGGAAGGTGAAGCTTTCTTT,CASSGQGGEGEAFF,-,TRBV5-1,TRBJ1-1,TRBD1